A single sample is the source of the 27 T cell receptor beta chains below, sequenced in a study of beta chain features in type 1 diabetes. For these TCRs, the target antigens are not known. Study-level points and caveats: Within each of all four CD4+ subsets, Type 1 diabetes patients had TCRB CDR3s that were moderately but significantly shorter.

Sequencing targeted expressed TCRB transcripts, as all isolated RNA had been reverse transcribed. Method: immunoSEQ multiplex PCR; TCRdb's copy keeps in-frame clones and lacks some. This repertoire shows some 120,000 clones, 17% found once; its top ten account for around 2.5%. Sequencing was carried out using central memory CD4+ T cells from blood. The receptors stem from a man aged 18 to 29 with type 1 diabetes.

This clone was counted between two and nine times. The chain recombines TRBV11-2 with TRBJ1-2; a possible D gene is TRBD1 (5 bases). The length of the CDR3 is 13 residues. V lost 0 bases and J 10 bases, leaving 12 bases between the germline ends. Germline V CDR1 and CDR2: SGHAT, FQNNGV. DNA of the CDR3: TGTGCCAGCAGCTTAGAGCAGAGGGGTACCTACACCTTC. It encodes CASSLEQRGTYTF.

The chain employs TRBV11-2 and TRBJ2-1, with 9 positions matching TRBD1. Trimming cost V 2 bases and J 2 bases; bases outside gene matches: 4. This CDR3 comprises 16 residues. The germline gives CDR1 SGHAT, CDR2 FQNNGV. The CDR3 sequence is CASSLFGQGPYNEQFF. Written as DNA, the CDR3 is TGTGCCAGCAGCTTATTCGGACAGGGGCCCTACAATGAGCAGTTCTTC.

This clone was recorded a few times. The CDR3 is CASSLEAGLTYEQYF. CDR3 DNA: TGTGCCAGCAGCTTAGAGGCAGGCCTAACCTACGAGCAGTACTTC. This sequence joins TRBV11-2 and TRBJ2-7; D not resolved. This CDR3 spans 15 amino acids. In germline, CDR1 is SGHAT, CDR2 FQNNGV. Deletions cut 0 bases from V and 2 bases from J, with 11 bases between.

This clone was detected only a few times. This chain uses TRBV11-2 with TRBJ2-1, with 12 positions matching TRBD2. In germline, CDR1 is SGHAT, CDR2 FQNNGV. With 5 bases clipped from V and 7 bases from J, the junction kept 3 bases outside the gene matches. The CDR3 is 14 residues long. CDR3 residues: CASSIGLAGNEQFF. The CDR3 DNA follows: TGTGCCAGCAGCATAGGACTAGCGGGAAATGAGCAGTTCTTC.

This clone was observed a few times. The V gene is TRBV7-2, the J gene TRBJ2-3, with 9 bases that match TRBD1. There are 18 residues in the CDR3. Germline CDR1 reads SGHTA; CDR2 reads FQGNSA. J gave up 2 bases and V 5 bases, and 14 bases lay outside the gene matches. The CDR3 region is CASSPRGMDRGYTDTQYF. The CDR3 nucleotides read TGTGCCAGCAGCCCCAGAGGGATGGACAGGGGCTACACAGATACGCAGTATTTT.

This chain links TRBV18 with TRBJ1-5; no clear D. The CDR3 runs 13 residues. The germline CDR1 and CDR2 sequences are KGHSH and LQKENI. V dropped 3 bases and J dropped 3 bases, with 6 bases sitting between them. The CDR3 nucleotides are TGTGCCAGCTCACCCCTGCCCAATCAGCCCCAGCATTTT. Translated: CASSPLPNQPQHF.

The chain couples TRBV7-6 to TRBJ2-1, with 7 bases aligning to TRBD1. The V gene's germline CDR1 is SGHVS and CDR2 FNYEAQ. The CDR3 has 16 residues. V was pared by 5 bases and J by 5 bases, with 12 bases of the junction left unmatched. The CDR3 bases are TGTGCCAGCAGCATCGACAGGGTATCCGGACACAATGAGCAGTTCTTC. This sequence encodes CASSIDRVSGHNEQFF.

The chain links TRBV7-2 to TRBJ2-7; no reliable D call. Trimming cost V 2 bases and J 4 bases, with 12 bases left between them. Per the germline V gene, CDR1 is SGHTA and CDR2 is FQGNSA. The CDR3 is 14 amino acids. DNA for the CDR3: TGTGCCAGCAGCTTAATAGCAGAAATGTACGAGCAGTACTTC. Its translation: CASSLIAEMYEQYF.

V and J are TRBV14 and TRBJ2-1; TRBD2 matches at 9 bases. The length of the CDR3 is 18 residues. The germline CDR1 and CDR2 sequences are SGHDN and FVKESK. V dropped 3 bases and J dropped 1; count of bases not matched to a gene: 10. The CDR3, as DNA: TGTGCCAGCAGCCATAGGGTAGCGGGAGATGATTCCTACAATGAGCAGTTCTTC. Translation gives CASSHRVAGDDSYNEQFF.

This clone has more than one count but fewer than ten. In nucleotides, the CDR3 is TGTGCCTGGAGTCCCTGGATAGATACGCAGTATTTT. This translates into CAWSPWIDTQYF. This rearrangement joins TRBV30 to TRBJ2-3, with D uncertain. Germline V gene sequence: CDR1 GTSNPN, CDR2 SVGIG (reference sequence). CDR3 length: 12 amino acids. The V end lost 2 bases, the J end lost 5 bases, and 8 bases lay between the germline ends.

This clone was seen a handful of times. The same CDR3 also results from other DNA sequences found in this sample. The chain recombines TRBV15 with TRBJ2-7; D remains unclear. The V gene's germline CDR1 is LNHNV and CDR2 YYDKDF (reference sequence). This CDR3 spans 13 amino acids. Trimming stripped 0 bases from V and 2 bases from J, with 5 bases between. The DNA of the CDR3 is TGTGCCACCAGCAGAGATATTGCCTACGAGCAGTACTTC. Translating gives CATSRDIAYEQYF. The entire variable domain, with the rest obtained from reference TRBV15 and TRBJ2-7, is as follows: DAMVIQNPRYQVTQFGKPVTLSCSQTLNHNVMYWYQQKSSQAPKLLFHYYDKDFNNEADTPDNFQSRRPNTSFCFLDIRSPGLGDTAMYLCATSRDIAYEQYFGPGTRLTVT.

The rearrangement joins TRBV5-1 to TRBJ2-3; D is possibly TRBD1 (5 bases). V was clipped by 4 bases and J by 0 bases, with 15 bases between them. The germline CDR1 and CDR2 sequences are SGHRS and YFSETQ. CDR3 length equals 16 residues. As DNA, the CDR3 is TGCGCCAGCAGCCCCGGACACATGACTAGCACAGATACGCAGTATTTT. Translation gives CASSPGHMTSTDTQYF.

This clone was detected only a few times. J is TRBJ1-1 and V is TRBV7-9; the D is unclear. The CDR3 consists of 9 residues. Trimming stripped 8 bases from V and 10 bases from J, with 8 bases between. Germline V gene sequence: CDR1 SEHNR, CDR2 FQNEAQ (reference sequence). The CDR3 region has the DNA TGTGCCAGCGGAGCCCCAGCTTTCTTT. As protein: CASGAPAFF.

The chain uses TRBV19 and TRBJ2-1; D may correspond to TRBD1 or TRBD2 (5 bases each). CDR1 is LNHDA and CDR2 is SQIVND in the germline V gene (reference sequence). CDR3 length: 15 amino acids. Trimming left V 4 bases short and J 4 bases short, with 14 bases between. In DNA, the CDR3 is TGTGCCAGTAGTAAATCTTGGGACGGTTACAATGAGCAGTTCTTC. This encodes CASSKSWDGYNEQFF.

In this sample, this clone turned up a few times. V gene TRBV7-9 combines with J gene TRBJ2-7; 13 positions match TRBD2. With 5 bases clipped from V and 7 bases from J, the junction kept 11 bases outside the gene matches. CDR3 length: 16 amino acids. Germline CDR1 reads SEHNR; CDR2 reads FQNEAQ (reference sequence). The CDR3 DNA sequence: TGTGCCAGCAGCCGAGGACTAGCGGGAGAGAATTTTGAGCAGTACTTC. This codes for CASSRGLAGENFEQYF.

The chain carries TRBV7-9 and TRBJ2-7, with TRBD1 matching 9 bases. The CDR3 has 16 residues. The V and J ends lost 5 bases and 0 bases, in that order; junction bases with no gene match: 8. The germline CDR1 and CDR2 sequences are SEHNR and FQNEAQ (reference sequence). The CDR3 is CASSPVGTGPSYEQYF. For the CDR3, the DNA is TGTGCCAGCAGCCCTGTTGGGACAGGGCCCTCCTACGAGCAGTACTTC.

This clone was counted a few times. The chain has TRBV2 and TRBJ2-3; no definite D call. Trimming pared 5 bases from V and 3 bases from J, leaving 9 bases between. Germline CDR1 reads SNHLY; CDR2 reads FYNNEI. CDR3 length equals 13 residues. CDR3 loop: CASSSERTDTQYF. The CDR3 DNA reads as TGTGCCAGCAGTAGCGAGAGAACAGATACGCAGTATTTT.

This chain connects TRBV18 to TRBJ1-1; D is ambiguous. CDR1 is KGHSH and CDR2 is LQKENI in the germline V gene. The CDR3 spans 14 residues. V dropped 2 bases and J dropped 5 bases, with 12 bases sitting between them. This CDR3 reads CASSPSAHSTEAFF. As DNA, the CDR3 is TGTGCCAGCTCACCATCGGCCCATAGTACTGAAGCTTTCTTT.

This clone was observed a few times. The J gene is TRBJ2-7, the V gene TRBV5-1; D remains ambiguous. This CDR3 comprises 15 residues. V was pared by 3 bases and J by 5 bases, with 18 bases between. In germline, CDR1 is SGHRS, CDR2 YFSETQ. The DNA of the CDR3 is TGCGCCAGCAGCTCCGGTCCCAACAGACCTGACGAGCAGTACTTC. It specifies CASSSGPNRPDEQYF. The whole variable domain, filled in from reference TRBV5-1 and TRBJ2-7, reads KAGVTQTPRYLIKTRGQQVTLSCSPISGHRSVSWYQQTPGQGLQFLFEYFSETQRNKGNFPGRFSGRQFSNSRSEMNVSTLELGDSALYLCASSSGPNRPDEQYFGPGTRLTVT.

This clone was seen ten or more times. The genes are TRBV5-1 and TRBJ2-7, with 10 bases that match TRBD2. V dropped 4 bases and J dropped 8; count of bases not matched to a gene: 6. CDR3 length equals 13 residues. CDR1 is SGHRS and CDR2 is YFSETQ in the germline V gene. The DNA for the CDR3 is TGCGCCAGCAGCCCATCGACTAGCGGGCAGCAGTACTTC. The encoded protein is CASSPSTSGQQYF.

This clone has at least ten counts. The rearrangement links TRBV7-2 to TRBJ1-2, with D possibly being TRBD1 (6 bases). Per germline, CDR1 SGHTA and CDR2 FQGNSA. The length of the CDR3 is 13 residues. With 5 bases removed from V and 5 bases from J, the gap between germline ends came to 12 bases. CDR3 nucleotide sequence: TGTGCCAGCAGCCCTTCGACAGGTTATGGCTACACCTTC. Its protein product is CASSPSTGYGYTF.

This clone came up a few times. The rearrangement joins TRBV7-2 to TRBJ1-1; D is perhaps TRBD1 (5 bases). V gave up 1 base and J gave up 0 bases, with 12 bases separating them. Germline-derived CDR1 and CDR2 are SGHTA and FQGNSA. The CDR3 consists of 16 residues. This CDR3 is CASSLDNRGVNTEAFF. CDR3 nucleotides: TGTGCCAGCAGCTTAGATAACCGGGGGGTGAACACTGAAGCTTTCTTT.

This clone was picked up a small number of times. The rearrangement uses TRBV30 and TRBJ2-7; maybe TRBD1 (5 bases). CDR1 GTSNPN and CDR2 SVGIG come from the germline V gene (reference sequence). V lost 3 bases and J 2 bases, leaving 11 bases between the germline ends. The CDR3 contains 13 residues. The CDR3 DNA follows: TGTGCCTGGAGGGTACAGGAACCCTACGAGCAGTACTTC. As protein: CAWRVQEPYEQYF.

This clone was observed a few times. This rearrangement joins TRBV6-5 to TRBJ2-1; 10 nucleotides match TRBD2. J lost 7 bases, V lost 6 bases, and 6 bases had no gene match. The CDR3 consists of 14 residues. CDR1 and CDR2 (germline): MNHEY, SVGAGI. This CDR3 is CASSPAGGGNEQFF. The CDR3 nucleotides read TGTGCCAGCAGCCCAGCGGGAGGGGGAAATGAGCAGTTCTTC.

This clone occurred a few times. The V and J genes are TRBV28 and TRBJ2-7; 7 positions agree with TRBD1. The CDR3 loop spans 16 amino acids. V lost 4 bases and J lost 0; bases outside the gene matches: 9. Germline V gene lookup returns CDR1 MDHEN and CDR2 SYDVKM. CDR3 loop: CASSSVTRDSSYEQYF. The CDR3 region has the DNA TGTGCCAGCAGTTCTGTGACCCGGGACAGCTCCTACGAGCAGTACTTC. The variable domain in full, with the rest retrieved from reference TRBV28 and TRBJ2-7, is DVKVTQSSRYLVKRTGEKVFLECVQDMDHENMFWYRQDPGLGLRLIYFSYDVKMKEKGDIPEGYSVSREKKERFSLILESASTNQTSMYLCASSSVTRDSSYEQYFGPGTRLTVT.

This clone appeared many times. The rearrangement uses TRBV6-5 and TRBJ2-2; D is unresolved. Between the trimmed V and J ends, which lost 3 bases and 6 bases, there was a span of 5 bases. Per germline, CDR1 MNHEY and CDR2 SVGAGI. This CDR3 contains 12 residues. DNA of the CDR3: TGTGCCAGCAGTTATATCCCCGGGGAGCTGTTTTTT. As protein: CASSYIPGELFF.

In its sample, this clone was seen a few times. The V call is TRBV6-5, the J call TRBJ1-3; D remains unclear. The CDR3 has 16 amino acids. V was cut by 0 bases and J by 0 bases, with 9 bases left in between. Germline assignment: CDR1 MNHEY and CDR2 SVGAGI. The CDR3 here is CASSYSTDTSGNTIYF. CDR3 in DNA: TGTGCCAGCAGTTACTCTACGGATACCTCTGGAAACACCATATATTTT.